This T cell receptor beta chain was found in a study of Graves' ophthalmopathy and Graves' hyperthyroidism. Study findings and constraints: Sensitivity of about 90% and specificity of roughly 80% were achieved when a 13-signature model separated ophthalmopathy from stable hyperthyroidism.

Hyperthyroidism was new, under 2 months, in patients aged 18 to 65. As diagnostic evidence, clinical symptoms, serum thyroxine, TRAb, thyroid ultrasound and orbital computed tomography were relied upon. This clonotype was observed many times. Its antigen is still unknown. This CDR3 has 15 residues. Germline CDR1 reads SEHNR; CDR2 reads FQNEAQ (reference sequence). With 1 base clipped from V and 5 bases from J, the junction kept 2 bases outside the gene matches. RNA transcripts served as template for amplifying TCR beta CDR3 sequences. HTBI primers were used in a first-round RT-PCR, which preceded a second-round multiplex PCR. TCRdb called the multiplex PCR reads again in MiXCR, with one record for every CDR3 protein. Among 580,000 or so distinct CDR3 sequences listed, under 45% were seen once.

This sequence was found in an adult man with Graves' hyperthyroidism. This rearrangement joins TRBV7-9 to TRBJ1-6; 7 nucleotides align to TRBD1. The sequenced material came from peripheral blood or thyroid tissue (not recorded which). This chain's CDR3 is CASSLEQGNNSPLHF. CDR3 nucleotide sequence: TGTGCCAGCAGCTTAGAACAGGGGAATAATTCACCCCTCCACTTT.